This TCR beta chain was identified during a study of CD8 T cells in Susac syndrome. Study-wide context: Active disease was present in over 5 of the sequenced Susac syndrome patients, whereas about eight of them were in remission. Study conclusions and caveats: In Susac patients, clonal expansion was not detected in CD4+ cells.

The authors negatively isolated CD8+ and CD4+ T cells and FACS-enriched TEMRA cells. On this clonotype: Its specificity is unknown.

Germline CDR1 and CDR2: MDHEN and SYDVKM. V lost 7 bases and J 0 bases, leaving 7 bases between the germline ends. The CDR3 has 13 residues. Random hexamers served to reverse transcribe roughly 0.45 to 1 ug RNA. TCRdb called the immunoSEQ multiplex PCR reads again in MiXCR, with one record for every CDR3 protein. The data contain 95,000 to 150,000 distinct CDR3 sequences, 96% of them singletons. The chain employs TRBV28 and TRBJ1-5, with D possibly TRBD1 on 5 matching bases. Sequencing was done on a sample of CD4+ T cells from PBMCs. This sequence was found in a human donor with Susac syndrome. The CDR3 sequence is CASTTDSNQPQHF. The CDR3 DNA reads as TGTGCCAGCACGACAGATAGCAATCAGCCCCAGCATTTT.